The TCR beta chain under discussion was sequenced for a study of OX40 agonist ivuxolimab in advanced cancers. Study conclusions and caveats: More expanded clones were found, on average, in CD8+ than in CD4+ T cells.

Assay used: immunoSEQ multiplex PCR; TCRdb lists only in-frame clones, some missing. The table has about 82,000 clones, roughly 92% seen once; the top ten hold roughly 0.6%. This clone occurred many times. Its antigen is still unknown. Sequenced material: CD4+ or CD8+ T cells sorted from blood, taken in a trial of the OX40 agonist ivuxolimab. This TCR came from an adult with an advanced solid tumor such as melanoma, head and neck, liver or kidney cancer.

CDR3 in amino acids: CASSEGVGAFF. CDR3 nucleotides: TGCGCCAGCAGTGAAGGGGTGGGGGCTTTCTTT. The chain has TRBV10-1 and TRBJ1-1; D may be TRBD1 (5 bases). From germline, CDR1 is WNHNN and CDR2 SYGVQD (reference sequence). The CDR3 is made up of 11 amino acids. Trimming pared 3 bases from V and 11 bases from J, leaving 10 bases between.